The rows below give T cell receptor beta chains drawn from one sample of a study of blood T cells in healthy people across ages. TCRdb reprocessed the 5' RACE reads via MiXCR and lists one record per CDR3 protein. The profile shows approximately 900,000 distinct CDR3 sequences, about 48% of them singletons. Source material: blood. Source of these receptors: a man aged 30 to 45 in good health. Both conserved end residues are part of each CDR3. The D gene is left open where the match is weak. The size field is filled for only some rows; it gives once, few, many or a size class.

TRBJ2-7	TRBV20-1	NA	NA	TGCAGTGCTTCAACCGTGACAGGTTTTTACGAGCAGTACTTC	CSASTVTGFYEQYF
TRBJ2-1	TRBV5-4	NA	NA	TGTGCCAGCAGCTTGGAAGAGGATGGGTACAATGAGCAGTTCTTC	CASSLEEDGYNEQFF
TRBJ2-4	TRBV18	NA	NA	TGTGCCAGCTCACCGGTGGGAGCGCCCAAAAACATTCAGTACTTC	CASSPVGAPKNIQYF
TRBJ2-3	TRBV11-2	few	NA	TGTGCCAGCAGTCGCGCCCTGGGACCCACAGATACGCAGTATTTT	CASSRALGPTDTQYF
TRBJ2-1	TRBV27	NA	TRBD2	TGTGCCAGCAGGCGTACTAGCGGGGAAAAGGTCGCTGAGCAGTTCTTC	CASRRTSGEKVAEQFF
TRBJ2-3	TRBV27	NA	TRBD2	TGTGCCAGCAGTTTCTCGGGACTAGCTCGCGATACGCAGTATTTT	CASSFSGLARDTQYF
TRBJ1-4	TRBV7-9	few	TRBD1	TGTGCCAGCGGGAGCCAGGGGGCAACTAATGAAAAACTGTTTTTT	CASGSQGATNEKLFF
TRBJ1-6	TRBV4-2	few	NA	TGTGCCAGCAGCCAAGATATCCCCTCGGGGAATTCACCCCTCCACTTT	CASSQDIPSGNSPLHF
TRBJ1-2	TRBV20-1	NA	NA	TGCAGTGCTAGAGATGGACGGATCTATGGCTACACCTTC	CSARDGRIYGYTF
TRBJ2-7	TRBV28	NA	NA	TGTGCCAGCAGCGCAGCGGGCTACGAGCAGTACTTC	CASSAAGYEQYF
TRBJ1-1	TRBV14	few	NA	TGTGCCAGCAGCCCACACAGGGAGAACACTGAAGCTTTCTTT	CASSPHRENTEAFF
TRBJ1-6	TRBV3-1	NA	TRBD1	TGTGCCAGCAGCCAACCCCGACCGACAGGGCAATCACCCCTCCACTTT	CASSQPRPTGQSPLHF
TRBJ2-1	TRBV12-3/TRBV12-4	once	TRBD2	TGTGCCAGCAGGGGACTGGCGGGAGGGATGTTCTTC	CASRGLAGGMFF
TRBJ2-4	TRBV6-1	few	TRBD1	TGTGCCAGCAGAGATTTGGACAGGGCACGAGCCAAAAACATTCAGTACTTC	CASRDLDRARAKNIQYF
TRBJ1-1	TRBV9	NA	TRBD1	TGTGCCAGCAGCGCGACAGGGGCCATGAACACTGAAGCTTTCTTT	CASSATGAMNTEAFF
TRBJ1-5	TRBV20-1	few	NA	TGCAGTGCTAGAGGTCCAGGGGATCAGCCCCAGCATTTT	CSARGPGDQPQHF
TRBJ1-2	TRBV2	NA	NA	TGTGCCAGCACTCTGACCGGAGAAGGTTATGGCTACACCTTC	CASTLTGEGYGYTF
TRBJ2-3	TRBV5-5	NA	NA	TGTGCCAGCAGCTTCCCGGAGACAGATACGCAGTATTTT	CASSFPETDTQYF
TRBJ2-3	TRBV7-2	NA	TRBD2	TGTGCCAGCAGCTTAGAATTGGGACTATATACGCAGTATTTT	CASSLELGLYTQYF
TRBJ1-2	TRBV20-1	NA	NA	TGCAGTGCTAGAGGGCCGCAGTATGGCTACACCTTC	CSARGPQYGYTF
TRBJ2-7	TRBV20-1	many	NA	TGCAGTGCTAGAGATAACTACGAGCAGTACTTC	CSARDNYEQYF
TRBJ2-7	TRBV5-5	NA	NA	TGTGCCAGCAGCTTGTGGGGAGATTTATACGAGCAGTACTTC	CASSLWGDLYEQYF
TRBJ2-7	TRBV4-1	NA	NA	TGCGCCAGCAGCCAAGATTCGGGACGGGGGCGCTCCTACGAGCAGTACTTC	CASSQDSGRGRSYEQYF
TRBJ1-2	TRBV4-1	NA	NA	TGCGCCAGCAGCCAAGACGGGACACTCTATGGCTACACCTTC	CASSQDGTLYGYTF
TRBJ2-7	TRBV7-2	few	TRBD1	TGTGCCAGCAGCTTCGACAGGGCATCCTACGAGCAGTACTTC	CASSFDRASYEQYF
TRBJ2-3	TRBV28	NA	TRBD2	TGTGCCAGCAGTTTGACAATAGCGGGGGCGTCCACAGATACGCAGTATTTT	CASSLTIAGASTDTQYF
TRBJ2-3	TRBV3-1	NA	NA	TGTGCCAGCAGCCAAGGAGGCAGCATGAATTCAGATACGCAGTATTTT	CASSQGGSMNSDTQYF
TRBJ2-5	TRBV27	NA	NA	TGTGCCAGCAGTCCCCAGGGGACAAGGGGCATCCAAGAGACCCAGTACTTC	CASSPQGTRGIQETQYF
TRBJ1-2	TRBV3-1	NA	TRBD1	TGTGCCAGCAGCCAAGACATTTCCGGGACAGCGTATGGCTACACCTTC	CASSQDISGTAYGYTF
TRBJ2-3	TRBV29-1	NA	NA	TGCAGCGGCAACGGAGTAGATACGCAGTATTTT	CSGNGVDTQYF
TRBJ2-5	TRBV9	many	TRBD2	TGTGCCAGCAGCCCTAAGAATGGCGGGGGGGTTGGTGAGACCCAGTACTTC	CASSPKNGGGVGETQYF
TRBJ2-7	TRBV2	NA	TRBD2	TGTGCCAGCCAGGAAATATGGGGACGTGAGACTAGCGGGAGAGGCGAGCAGTACTTC	CASQEIWGRETSGRGEQYF
TRBJ1-2	TRBV9	NA	NA	TGTGCCAGCAGCGGTGACAGAATGGGTTATGGCTACACCTTC	CASSGDRMGYGYTF
TRBJ2-7	TRBV12-3/TRBV12-4	NA	NA	TGTGCCAGCAGTTTGAGTGGGGACCGCTCCTACGAGCAGTACTTC	CASSLSGDRSYEQYF
TRBJ2-3	TRBV6-2/TRBV6-3	few	TRBD1	TGTGCCAGCAGTCATGACAGGGACGGAAAAACAGATACGCAGTATTTT	CASSHDRDGKTDTQYF
TRBJ2-1	TRBV14	NA	TRBD1	TGTGCCAGCAGCTTTCGATCAGGGCGGGACAGGGGGGATGAGCAGTTCTTC	CASSFRSGRDRGDEQFF
TRBJ2-1	TRBV6-5	few	TRBD1	TGTGCCAGCAGCTTTTCCGGGACAGGGGGTTGGTATGAGCAGTTCTTC	CASSFSGTGGWYEQFF
TRBJ2-7	TRBV6-2/TRBV6-3	few	NA	TGTGCCAGCAGTTACTCGGCAGAGCCTTCCGCCTACGAGCAGTACTTC	CASSYSAEPSAYEQYF
TRBJ2-1	TRBV15	few	NA	TGTGCCACCAGCACAGGGGACACCTACAATGAGCAGTTCTTC	CATSTGDTYNEQFF
TRBJ2-7	TRBV21-1	NA	NA	TGTGCCAGCAGCAAGGGGGGTGACTACGAGCAGTACTTC	CASSKGGDYEQYF
TRBJ2-1	TRBV20-1	NA	TRBD2	TGCAGTGCTAGCTCCCCCGGGACTAGATCATACAATGTGCAGTTCTTC	CSASSPGTRSYNVQFF
TRBJ2-6	TRBV9	few	NA	TGTGCCAGCAGCGTAGGGCAGAGCTCTGGGGCCAACGTCCTGACTTTC	CASSVGQSSGANVLTF
TRBJ2-7	TRBV7-9	NA	TRBD2	TGTGCCAGCAGCTTAGTACTAGCGGGGCCCGACTACGAGCAGTACTTC	CASSLVLAGPDYEQYF
TRBJ2-7	TRBV28	few	NA	TGTGCCAGCACCCGAGGCATAGCTATCTACGAGCAGTACTTC	CASTRGIAIYEQYF
TRBJ2-7	TRBV13	few	TRBD1	TGTGCCAGCAGCTTACGGGACAGGTCAGTACGAGGACCTGAGCAGTACTTC	CASSLRDRSVRGPEQYF
TRBJ1-4	TRBV6-1	NA	TRBD1	TGTGCCAGCAGTGAAGGGGGGACAGATGAAAAACTGTTTTTT	CASSEGGTDEKLFF
TRBJ2-3	TRBV7-3	NA	TRBD2	TGTGCCAGCAGCTTAAGTCCTAGCGGGAACACAGATACGCAGTATTTT	CASSLSPSGNTDTQYF
TRBJ2-3	TRBV6-2/TRBV6-3	many	TRBD2	TGTGCCAGCAGTCGACTAGCGGGGCCCCCAGATACGCAGTATTTT	CASSRLAGPPDTQYF
TRBJ2-5	TRBV6-1	NA	NA	TGTGCCAGCAGTGAACGGGACCGAGAGACCCAGTACTTC	CASSERDRETQYF
TRBJ2-3	TRBV4-2	NA	TRBD2	TGTGCCAGCAGCACCCGACTAGCGGTGGACGGCACAGATACGCAGTATTTT	CASSTRLAVDGTDTQYF
TRBJ2-1	TRBV4-2	NA	NA	TGTGCCAGCAGCTCCAAGGTGTTAGTGAATGAGCAGTTCTTC	CASSSKVLVNEQFF
TRBJ2-2	TRBV5-1	NA	NA	TGCGCCAGCAGCTTGAGGCAGGTTGACCGGGAGCTGTTTTTT	CASSLRQVDRELFF
TRBJ2-1	TRBV7-9	NA	TRBD1	TGTGCCAGCAGCGAGGCCCGACAGGGTTATGAGCAGTTCTTC	CASSEARQGYEQFF